This T cell receptor beta chain came from a study of graft-versus-host responses after intestinal transplantation. The method was immunoSEQ multiplex PCR; TCRdb's version includes in-frame clones alone and lacks a portion of them. The sample has tens of thousands of clones; about 80% are singletons. The CDR3 runs 11 residues. The germline V and J ends were trimmed by 6 bases and 9 bases, with 9 bases remaining between them. CDR1 is WSHSY and CDR2 is SAAADI in the germline V gene. Regarding the study as a whole: Among circulating GvH clones, peak levels were associated with early post-transplant declines in HvG clones.

Comments on this clone: What it binds is unknown.

V and J are TRBV10-2 and TRBJ2-1; tentatively, D is TRBD2 (5 bases). This clonotype was obtained from a human donor who received an intestinal transplant. The sample in question was unstimulated CD8+ T cells sorted from spleen or lymph node cells, obtained before intestinal transplant. The CDR3 DNA follows: TGCGCCAGCAGCAGTGGAGGTGAGCAGTTCTTC. Translation: CASSSGGEQFF.